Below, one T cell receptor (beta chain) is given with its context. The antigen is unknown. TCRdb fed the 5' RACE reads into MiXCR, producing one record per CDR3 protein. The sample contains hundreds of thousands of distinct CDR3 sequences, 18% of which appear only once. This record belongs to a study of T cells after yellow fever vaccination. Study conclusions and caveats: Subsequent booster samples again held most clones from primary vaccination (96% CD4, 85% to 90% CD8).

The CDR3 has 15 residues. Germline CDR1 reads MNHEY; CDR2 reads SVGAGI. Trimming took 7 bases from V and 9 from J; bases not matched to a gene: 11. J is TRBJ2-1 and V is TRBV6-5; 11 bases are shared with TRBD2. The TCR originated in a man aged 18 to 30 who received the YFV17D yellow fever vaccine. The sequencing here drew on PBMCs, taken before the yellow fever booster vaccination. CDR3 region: CASTPVAGGLGEQFF. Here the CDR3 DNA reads TGTGCCAGCACCCCAGTAGCGGGGGGGCTAGGTGAGCAGTTCTTC.